Detailed here is one T cell receptor beta chain. Other DNA sequences of this sample code for an identical CDR3. The data were obtained in a study of blood T cell repertoires in COVID-19. About the research overall: PBMCs, B-cell-depleted T cells, or T cells were the source of the cDNA or gDNA that made up the material.

This CDR3 is 14 amino acids long. CDR1 is MNHEY and CDR2 is SMNVEV in the germline V gene (reference sequence). The V gene end was trimmed by 5 bases and the J gene end by 5 bases; junction bases not matched to a gene: 7. Methods used by the authors: Reference gene primer amplification gave nucleated cell count estimates. The assay was immunoSEQ multiplex PCR, and TCRdb's table has in-frame clones only and misses some. V and J calls and clone size are given by that table; D and trimming were obtained from the DNA. The data contain around 250,000 clones, roughly 84% of them singletons. The sequenced sample consisted of peripheral blood. The sequence came from a man over 45 with active or convalescent COVID-19. The chain recombines TRBV27 with TRBJ2-5; TRBD2 aligns across 8 bases. CDR3 region: CASSLRGGRETQYF. The CDR3 bases are TGTGCCAGCAGTCTCCGGGGGGGACGGGAGACCCAGTACTTC.